Here is one T cell receptor beta chain with its context. This clonotype was counted a few times. There is no known antigen for this receptor. Base quality data are lacking; no much larger clone is found one base away. The data belong to a study of human T cells and chemical hapten exposure (dated by TCRdb to the early 2020s). In the study overall: For sensitization, 2% DPC in acetone was applied to an approximately 2 cm by approximately 2 cm area of upper inner arm skin. Patients additionally received weekly therapeutic DPC doses to the scalp throughout the roughly 26-week study period. Patch testing on the upper back used Finn chambers containing 0.01% DPC, with scoring done after 6 days according to International Contact Dermatitis Research Group standards. Most of the patients in the cohort were female, and the cohort covered alopecia areata with under or over 50% scalp involvement, alopecia totalis and alopecia universalis. Libraries were combined into a pool for sequencing, and differences in TCR yield between samples came mainly from small differences in library volumes within the pool. In alopecia patients, the study followed how the peripheral blood TCR repertoire changed in vivo over primary and secondary sensitization to diphenylcyclopropenone (DPC), a hapten. Blood samples were taken from patients before sensitization (week 0) and at 2, 6 and about 24 weeks after DPC sensitization. Blood for TCR sequencing was provided by twenty-nine alopecia patients at one to four time points (pre-sensitization, 2, 6 and 24 weeks). Beyond this particular receptor, the publication reports: Repeated subsampling changed both the strength of the expansion versus patch-test correlation and the threshold at which that correlation became significant. Patch test score was positively correlated with the number of PT1 expanded TCRs, with significance at thresholds 8, 16 and 32 but not at 4. Expanded TCRs formed significantly more large CDR3 similarity clusters than pre-sensitization or healthy control sets, consistent with antigen-driven responses. Because all patients had alopecia, a presumed autoimmune disease, the immune response of the patients might differ from that of healthy individuals. DPC sensitization did not change the number of TCRs with a frequency above 1 in 1000, and there was no evidence of changes in global repertoire structure.

Taken from cysteine to phenylalanine, the CDR3 has 15 residues. Only CDR3 DNA remains: 45 bases, in frame from the first base. Looking up the germline V gene yields CDR1 SGHRS and CDR2 YFSETQ. Relative to germline, V is 0 bases shorter and J is 1 base shorter, with 10 bases between their ends. The library was prepared using RACE. Sequencing instrument: NextSeq 500. Library preparation attached unique molecular identifiers to individual cDNA molecules for quantitative, reproducible TCR counting. From each blood RNA sample, both TCR alpha and TCR beta chains were sequenced. Concerning the study's data processing: Samples had a median of 95,638 TCRs, with a range from roughly 20,000 to 690,600. V, J and CDR3 annotation of the TCR reads was carried out using the Decombinator software suite. For the PS versus PT1 abundance plots, all samples were subsampled to the same number of TCRs (28,000). Expanded TCRs were defined as absent before sensitization and observed at least eight times at the 2-week time point. Clones were called with MiXCR by TCRdb after fastp trimmed the public reads at Q25, and only in-frame beta chains were retained. Here each entry gathers all rows of one CDR3 protein and keeps the most common genes and DNA. The V and J calls and clone size are TCRdb's, not the authors'. Here the sample has around 380,000 distinct CDR3 sequences; about 4.8% occur a single time. The ten top clones hold 2% to 2.5% of the sample.

What this sample's time point label stands for: patch test 1, 2 weeks after DPC sensitization. This specimen's treatment or condition label, per the study, means: therapeutic diphenylcyclopropenone sensitization with weekly scalp DPC. At every patch-test visit, the blood draw took place before the patch test was put on. Patients were considered eligible if aged 18 to 70, diagnosed with alopecia and deemed suitable for DPC therapy, and patients were excluded if pregnant. Unfractionated whole blood was collected in Tempus Blood RNA tubes, and total RNA was extracted from that blood. The receptor was isolated from a woman between 45 and 60 years old with alopecia areata. Some clones in this sample may be carry-over from other donors' samples. Sequenced here: whole blood, sampled in connection with sensitization to the hapten diphenylcyclopropenone (DPC). Recombination joined TRBV5-1 with TRBJ2-5, with no D gene named confidently. The CDR3 protein sequence reads: CASSLEDLPQETQYF. The nucleotides are TGCGCCAGCAGCTTGGAGGACCTCCCCCAAGAGACCCAGTACTTC.